The sequence of this TCR beta chain was determined in a study of cytomegalovirus exposure and HLA in healthy donors. V lost 6 bases, J lost 3 bases, and 17 bases lay in between. Germline CDR1 is SNHLY and CDR2 is FYNNEI. The CDR3 is 16 amino acids. 13 Jbeta primers and 60 Vbeta primers were used for the PCR. Measured with immunoSEQ multiplex PCR; TCRdb has only the in-frame clones, and not every one. The sample records some 120,000 clones, 79% being singletons. This clonotype originated in a man under 40 in good health and CMV-seropositive. The chain carries TRBV2 and TRBJ2-2, with D perhaps matching TRBD2 (6 bases). Sequencing was performed on PBMCs. CDR3: CASRFEAGWDTGELFF. DNA for the CDR3: TGTGCCAGCAGGTTCGAGGCGGGATGGGACACCGGGGAGCTGTTTTTT. Variable domain in full (rest from reference TRBV2 and TRBJ2-2): EPEVTQTPSHQVTQMGQEVILRCVPISNHLYFYWYRQILGQKVEFLVSFYNNEISEKSEIFDDQFSVERPDGSNFTLKIRSTKLEDSAMYFCASRFEAGWDTGELFFGEGSRLTVL.